These 21 T cell receptor beta chains were sequenced from one sample in a study of prognosis after radiotherapy for stage I lung cancer. Genomic DNA was the source, and TCR beta CDR3 was amplified from it by two-round multiplex PCR. Each TRBV and TRBJ gene had its own primer in the first PCR round. One entry per CDR3 protein results from TCRdb running MiXCR on the multiplex PCR reads. This sample has approximately 28,000 distinct CDR3 sequences, with approximately 38% found just once. This specimen consisted of PBMCs, obtained before or after stereotactic body radiation therapy (not recorded which). These receptors all come from a donor aged 50 or older with non-small cell lung cancer.

DNA of the CDR3: TGCAGCGTCTCTTCCGGTACAGGGAGCGAGCAGTACTTC. Translating it yields CSVSSGTGSEQYF. The chain recombines TRBV29-1 with TRBJ2-7; maybe TRBD1 (6 bases). V was pared by 6 bases and J by 6 bases, with 18 bases between. The germline V gene has CDR1 SQVTM and CDR2 ANQGSEA. This CDR3 region has 13 residues.

This rearrangement joins TRBV7-2 to TRBJ1-2; perhaps TRBD1 as D (5 bases). V dropped 5 bases and J dropped 6 bases, with 13 bases sitting between them. CDR1 SGHTA and CDR2 FQGNSA come from the germline V gene. This CDR3 contains 13 residues. The CDR3 loop is CASSLGPTNGYTF. CDR3 DNA sequence: TGTGCCAGCAGCCTGGGACCGACAAATGGCTACACCTTC. Full variable domain (remainder filled in from reference TRBV7-2 and TRBJ1-2): GAGVSQSPSNKVTEKGKDVELRCDPISGHTALYWYRQSLGQGLEFLIYFQGNSAPDKSGLPSDRFSAERTGGSVSTLTIQRTQQEDSAVYLCASSLGPTNGYTFGSGTRLTVV.

There are many counts of this clonotype. The CDR3 sequence is CASSFRGSTDTQYF. CDR3 nucleotides: TGCGCCAGCAGCTTTCGGGGCAGCACAGATACGCAGTATTTT. The chain has TRBV5-1 and TRBJ2-3; D tentatively fits TRBD1 or TRBD2 (5 bases each). Germline lookup yields CDR1 SGHRS and CDR2 YFSETQ. This CDR3 has 14 residues. The V end was cut by 2 bases, the J end by 0 bases, with 7 bases between.

In its sample, this clonotype was seen many times. The V and J genes are TRBV5-1 and TRBJ1-4, with D unclear. The ends were cut back, 3 bases at V and 0 bases at J, with 6 bases in the middle. This CDR3 has 14 residues. Per the germline V gene, CDR1 is SGHRS and CDR2 is YFSETQ. CDR3 protein: CASSSDSTNEKLFF. The CDR3 region has the DNA TGCGCCAGCAGCTCGGATTCAACTAATGAAAAACTGTTTTTT. Combining the CDR3 with reference TRBV5-1 and TRBJ1-4 gives the whole variable domain KAGVTQTPRYLIKTRGQQVTLSCSPISGHRSVSWYQQTPGQGLQFLFEYFSETQRNKGNFPGRFSGRQFSNSRSEMNVSTLELGDSALYLCASSSDSTNEKLFFGSGTQLSVL.

The CDR3 is CASSEPGQGSKPQHF. Written as DNA, the CDR3 is TGTGCCAGCAGTGAACCGGGACAGGGGAGTAAGCCCCAGCATTTT. The rearrangement links TRBV6-1 to TRBJ1-5; 10 bases fit TRBD1. This CDR3 spans 15 amino acids. Germline lookup yields CDR1 MNHNS and CDR2 SASEGT. J lost 8 bases, V lost 2 bases, and 6 bases had no gene match.

A remark on this clonotype: This likely traces to a read error, being one base from a far larger clone. The chain couples TRBV12-3 or TRBV12-4 to TRBJ2-5, with a weak D call TRBD2 (5 bases). The CDR3 covers 13 residues. CDR3 bases: TGTGCCAGCAGCCCACCTGTCGGGAATGAGCATTTCTTC. Its translation: CASSPPVGNEHFF.

This clonotype was seen at least ten times. The junction departs from germline at one end; a sequencing error may be responsible. The rearrangement joins TRBV7-7 to TRBJ2-5; TRBD2 matches 8 bases. CDR1 and CDR2 (germline): SSHAT, FNYEAQ (reference sequence). The CDR3 runs 15 residues. CDR3 sequence (DNA): TGTGCTAGCAGCCCCATGGGACTAGTTGCGGAGACCCAGTACTTC. It yields the protein CASSPMGLVAETQYF.

This clonotype was counted ten times or more. Written as DNA, the CDR3 is TGTGCCAGCAGCTTCCAGTCCTACGAGCAGTACTTC. The encoded protein is CASSFQSYEQYF. This chain joins TRBV5-6 and TRBJ2-7, with D hard to call. Germline V gene lookup returns CDR1 SGHDT and CDR2 YYEEEE. This CDR3 region has 12 residues. The V end was cut by 2 bases, the J end by 1 base, with 4 bases between.

This clonotype was seen ten or more times. The CDR3 protein is CASSSSGLGAGREQYF. The CDR3 nucleotides are TGTGCCAGCAGTTCGTCGGGACTCGGCGCGGGGCGGGAGCAGTACTTC. The chain has TRBV6-5 and TRBJ2-7; possible D gene TRBD2, 6 bases. This CDR3 is built from 16 residues. The germline V and J ends were trimmed by 4 bases and 7 bases, with 23 bases remaining between them. CDR1 is MNHEY, CDR2 SVGAGI, per germline.

This clonotype was detected many times. Since the CDR3 does not end with the conserved phenylalanine or tryptophan, this likely comes from a read error. The gene calls are TRBV12-3 or TRBV12-4 and TRBJ2-5; the D is unclear. Trimming stripped 6 bases from V and 5 bases from J, with 10 bases between. The CDR3 length is 12 residues. CDR3 sequence (DNA): TGTGCCAGCAGGGGCGAGGAGGAGACCCAGTACCTC. It codes for CASRGEEETQYL.

This chain connects TRBV12-3 or TRBV12-4 to TRBJ2-3; D could derive from TRBD1 or TRBD2 (10 bases each). Trimming removed 6 bases at V and 8 bases at J, with 33 bases between. This CDR3 is 19 amino acids long. CDR3 sequence: CASSPRQGALAGAGGTQYF. The DNA of the CDR3 is TGTGCCAGCAGCCCGCGACAGGGGGCTCTAGCGGGGGCAGGAGGTACGCAGTATTTT.

The chain employs TRBV5-6 and TRBJ1-4; TRBD1 matches 7 bases. With V trimmed by 0 bases and J by 10 bases, 9 bases remained unmatched. The germline V gene encodes CDR1 SGHDT and CDR2 YYEEEE. The length of the CDR3 is 15 residues. The chain's CDR3 is CASSLDQGGAGKLFF. Written as DNA, the CDR3 is TGTGCCAGCAGCTTGGATCAGGGGGGAGCAGGAAAACTGTTTTTT.

Of note for this clonotype: A far larger clone is off by one base, so a read error is likely. CDR3 residues: CASSYSRHGGGYF. The CDR3 DNA sequence: TGTGCCAGCAGTTACTCTAGGCATGGAGGGGGGTACTTC. The chain carries TRBV6-4 and TRBJ2-7; D is perhaps TRBD1 or TRBD2 (6 bases each). CDR1 is MRHNA and CDR2 is SNTAGT in the germline V gene. The CDR3 loop spans 13 amino acids.

Ten or more counts support this clonotype. The chain links TRBV6-1 to TRBJ1-4; D is ambiguous. This CDR3 has 18 residues. CDR1 is MNHNS and CDR2 is SASEGT in the germline V gene. Trimming left V 8 bases short and J 0 bases short, with 22 bases between. CDR3 protein: CASSPTEAGVATNEKLFF. CDR3 nucleotides: TGTGCCAGCTCCCCTACAGAGGCCGGGGTGGCAACTAATGAAAAACTGTTTTTT.

This clonotype was recorded many times. The chain has TRBV2 and TRBJ1-5, with D unclear. The CDR3 totals 15 residues. V gave up 6 bases and J gave up 4 bases, with 16 bases separating them. CDR1 SNHLY and CDR2 FYNNEI come from the germline V gene. CDR3 protein: CASRTSPGSNQPQHF. In nucleotides, the CDR3 is TGTGCCAGCAGAACCTCCCCTGGGAGTAATCAGCCCCAGCATTTT.

This clonotype showed up many times. V gene TRBV7-2 combines with J gene TRBJ1-2; no clear D gene. V lost 5 bases and J lost 4, with 17 bases in between. The germline CDR1 and CDR2 sequences are SGHTA and FQGNSA. This CDR3 contains 15 residues. CDR3 protein: CASSPPVRPGYGYTF. Here the CDR3 DNA reads TGTGCCAGCAGCCCTCCTGTGCGCCCCGGCTATGGCTACACCTTC.

The rearrangement uses TRBV2 and TRBJ2-1, with TRBD2 matching over 8 bases. V shed 3 bases and J 11 bases; nucleotides not matched to a gene: 15. This CDR3 is built from 16 residues. Germline loops: CDR1 SNHLY, CDR2 FYNNEI. Here the CDR3 DNA reads TGTGCCAGCAGTGAGGGGGGTTGGGAGCGGGAGACAAAGCAGTTCTTC. As protein: CASSEGGWERETKQFF.

This clonotype was counted between two and nine times. V usage is TRBV5-4 and J usage is TRBJ1-2, with D possibly matching TRBD1 (5 bases). CDR3 length: 13 amino acids. V lost 3 bases and J lost 7, with 13 bases in between. Per germline, CDR1 SGHNT and CDR2 YYREEE (reference sequence). The CDR3 sequence is CASSSGTLLGYTF. The CDR3 DNA sequence: TGTGCCAGCAGCTCCGGGACCCTCCTTGGCTACACCTTC.

This clonotype was observed at least ten times. In DNA, the CDR3 is TGTGCCAGCAGCCAAGATTTAACAGATACGCAGTATTTT. Residues: CASSQDLTDTQYF. The chain couples TRBV12-3 or TRBV12-4 to TRBJ2-3; no clear D gene. Trimming took off 6 bases at V and 3 bases at J, with 10 bases between the two ends. The CDR3 consists of 13 residues.

This clonotype appeared a few times. The V gene is TRBV20-1, the J gene TRBJ2-5; perhaps TRBD1 as D (5 bases). CDR1 DFQATT and CDR2 SNEGSKA come from the germline V gene (reference sequence). CDR3 size: 14 residues. The V gene lost 6 bases and the J gene lost 5 bases, with 19 bases spanning the gap. In DNA form, the CDR3 reads TGCAGTGCCCGGCATGGTGGGGCCGCGGAGACCCAGTACTTC. Protein product: CSARHGGAAETQYF.

Many counts were recorded for this clonotype. The CDR3 sequence: CASSLAAEGLETQYF. The CDR3 DNA reads TGCGCCAGCAGCTTGGCGGCAGAGGGACTAGAGACCCAGTACTTC. The J gene is TRBJ2-5, the V gene TRBV5-1, with D perhaps TRBD2 (6 bases). The CDR3 length is 15 residues. Germline loops: CDR1 SGHRS, CDR2 YFSETQ. Trimming took off 0 bases at V and 4 bases at J, with 13 bases between the two ends. Combining the CDR3 with reference TRBV5-1 and TRBJ2-5 gives the whole variable domain KAGVTQTPRYLIKTRGQQVTLSCSPISGHRSVSWYQQTPGQGLQFLFEYFSETQRNKGNFPGRFSGRQFSNSRSEMNVSTLELGDSALYLCASSLAAEGLETQYFGPGTRLLVL.